This TCR beta chain derives from a study of blood T cell repertoires in COVID-19. Study background: Material from acute and convalescent COVID-19 was sourced from the United States, Italy and Spain.

Only in-frame clones appear in the TCRdb table, and some are missing; sequencing was by immunoSEQ multiplex PCR. The sample lists roughly 250,000 clones; 80% to 90% were seen once. A remark on this clone: The sample has other DNA sequences that encode this CDR3 too.

Germline CDR1 is ENHRY and CDR2 is SYGVKD. CDR3 length: 11 residues. The ends were cut back, 0 bases at V and 8 bases at J, with 4 bases in the middle. The chain carries TRBV10-3 and TRBJ1-1; D is unresolved. This receptor was taken from a woman aged 40 to 55 with acute or convalescent COVID-19. The source material was peripheral blood. CDR3 residues: CAISESREAFF. For the CDR3, the DNA is TGTGCCATCAGTGAGTCGAGGGAAGCTTTCTTT.